This T cell receptor beta chain is from a study of identifying expanded T cells in peripheral blood. The study, taken as a whole, reports: Variance in clone template counts between approximately two-week samples significantly increased with total template count across all healthy donors.

With regard to this clone: No antigen is known for it.

Produced via immunoSEQ multiplex PCR; TCRdb's table is partial and in-frame only. The sample contains roughly 100,000 clones, roughly 86% of which appear only once. The CDR3 contains 14 residues. V was cut by 4 bases and J by 0 bases, with 7 bases left in between. CDR1 and CDR2 from the germline V gene are MNHEY and SVGAGI. No infections or other immune events were documented during collection. The receptor was derived from a person between 18 and 70 years old in good health. The V call is TRBV6-5, the J call TRBJ1-3; D gene uncertain. The sequencing sample was made of blood. CDR3 sequence: CASSSGISGNTIYF. CDR3 sequence (DNA): TGTGCCAGCAGTTCCGGGATCTCTGGAAACACCATATATTTT.